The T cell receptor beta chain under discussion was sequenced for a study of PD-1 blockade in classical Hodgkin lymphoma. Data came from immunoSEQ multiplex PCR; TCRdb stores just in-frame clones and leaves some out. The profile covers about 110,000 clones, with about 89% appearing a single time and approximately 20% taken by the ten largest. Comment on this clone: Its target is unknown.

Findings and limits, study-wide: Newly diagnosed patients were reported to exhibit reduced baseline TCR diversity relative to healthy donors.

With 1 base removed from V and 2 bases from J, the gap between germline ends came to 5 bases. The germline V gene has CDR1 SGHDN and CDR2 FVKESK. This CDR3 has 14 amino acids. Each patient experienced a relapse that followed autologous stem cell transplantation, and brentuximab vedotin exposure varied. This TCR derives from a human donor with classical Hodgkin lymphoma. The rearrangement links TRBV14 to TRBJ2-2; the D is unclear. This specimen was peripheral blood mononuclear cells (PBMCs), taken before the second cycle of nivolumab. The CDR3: CASSQARNTGELFF. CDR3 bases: TGTGCCAGCAGCCAAGCCAGAAACACCGGGGAGCTGTTTTTT.